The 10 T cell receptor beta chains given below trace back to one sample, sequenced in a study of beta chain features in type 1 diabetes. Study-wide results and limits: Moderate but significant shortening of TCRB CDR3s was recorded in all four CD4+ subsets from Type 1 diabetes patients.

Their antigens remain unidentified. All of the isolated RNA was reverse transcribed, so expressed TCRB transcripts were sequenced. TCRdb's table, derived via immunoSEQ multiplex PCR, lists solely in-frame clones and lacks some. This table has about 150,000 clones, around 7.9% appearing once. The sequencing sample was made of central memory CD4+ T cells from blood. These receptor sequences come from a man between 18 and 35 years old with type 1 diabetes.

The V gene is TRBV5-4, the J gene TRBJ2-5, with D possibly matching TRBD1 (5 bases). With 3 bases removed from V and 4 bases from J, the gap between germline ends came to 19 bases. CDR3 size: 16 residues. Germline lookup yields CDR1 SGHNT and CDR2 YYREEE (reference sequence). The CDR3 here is CASSSYVGAGVETQYF. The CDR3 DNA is TGTGCCAGCAGCTCCTATGTAGGGGCCGGAGTAGAGACCCAGTACTTC. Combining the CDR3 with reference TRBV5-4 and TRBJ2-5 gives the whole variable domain ETGVTQSPTHLIKTRGQQVTLRCSSQSGHNTVSWYQQALGQGPQFIFQYYREEENGRGNFPPRFSGLQFPNYSSELNVNALELDDSALYLCASSSYVGAGVETQYFGPGTRLLVL.

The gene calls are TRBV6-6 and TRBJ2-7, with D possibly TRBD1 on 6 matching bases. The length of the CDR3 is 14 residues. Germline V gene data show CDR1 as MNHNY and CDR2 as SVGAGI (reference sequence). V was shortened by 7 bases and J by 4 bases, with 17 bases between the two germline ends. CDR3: CASKQGSSLYEQYF. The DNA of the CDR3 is TGTGCCAGCAAACAGGGTTCATCATTGTACGAGCAGTACTTC.

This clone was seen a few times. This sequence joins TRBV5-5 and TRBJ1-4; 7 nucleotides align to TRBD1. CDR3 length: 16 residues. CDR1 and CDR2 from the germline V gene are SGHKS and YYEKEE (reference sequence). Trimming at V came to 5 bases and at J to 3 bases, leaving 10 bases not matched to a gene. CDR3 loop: CASREETGNANEKLFF. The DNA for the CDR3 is TGTGCCAGCAGGGAGGAGACAGGGAATGCTAATGAAAAACTGTTTTTT. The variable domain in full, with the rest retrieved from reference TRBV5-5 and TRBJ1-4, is DAGVTQSPTHLIKTRGQQVTLRCSPISGHKSVSWYQQVLGQGPQFIFQYYEKEERGRGNFPDRFSARQFPNYSSELNVNALLLGDSALYLCASREETGNANEKLFFGSGTQLSVL.

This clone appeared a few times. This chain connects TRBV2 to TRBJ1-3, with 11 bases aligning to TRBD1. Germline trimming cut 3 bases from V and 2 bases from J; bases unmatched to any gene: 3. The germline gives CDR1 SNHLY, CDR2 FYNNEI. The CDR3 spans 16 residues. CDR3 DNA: TGTGCCAGCAGTGATGGACAGGGGGCGGCTGGAAACACCATATATTTT. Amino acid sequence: CASSDGQGAAGNTIYF. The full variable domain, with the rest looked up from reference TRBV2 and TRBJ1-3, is EPEVTQTPSHQVTQMGQEVILRCVPISNHLYFYWYRQILGQKVEFLVSFYNNEISEKSEIFDDQFSVERPDGSNFTLKIRSTKLEDSAMYFCASSDGQGAAGNTIYFGEGSWLTVV.

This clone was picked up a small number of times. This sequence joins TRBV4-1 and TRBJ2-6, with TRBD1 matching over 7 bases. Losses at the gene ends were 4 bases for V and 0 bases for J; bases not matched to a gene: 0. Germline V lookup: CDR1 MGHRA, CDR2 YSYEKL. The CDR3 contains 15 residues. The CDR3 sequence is CASSRQGSGANVLTF. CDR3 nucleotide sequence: TGCGCCAGCAGCCGACAGGGCTCTGGGGCCAACGTCCTGACTTTC.

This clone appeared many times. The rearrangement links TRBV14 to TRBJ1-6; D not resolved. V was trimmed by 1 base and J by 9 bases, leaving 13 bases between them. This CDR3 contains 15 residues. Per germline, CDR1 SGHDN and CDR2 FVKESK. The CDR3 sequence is CASSQADAGVSPLHF. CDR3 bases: TGTGCCAGCAGCCAAGCCGACGCTGGAGTTTCACCCCTCCACTTT. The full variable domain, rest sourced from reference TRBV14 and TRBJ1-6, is EAGVTQFPSHSVIEKGQTVTLRCDPISGHDNLYWYRRVMGKEIKFLLHFVKESKQDESGMPNNRFLAERTGGTYSTLKVQPAELEDSGVYFCASSQADAGVSPLHFGNGTRLTVT.

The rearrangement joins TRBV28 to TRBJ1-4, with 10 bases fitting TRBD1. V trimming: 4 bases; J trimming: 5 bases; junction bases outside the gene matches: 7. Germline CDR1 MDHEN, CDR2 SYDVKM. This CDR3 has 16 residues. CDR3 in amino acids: CASSSGTGARNEKLFF. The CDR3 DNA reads TGTGCCAGCAGTTCCGGGACAGGGGCTAGAAATGAAAAACTGTTTTTT.

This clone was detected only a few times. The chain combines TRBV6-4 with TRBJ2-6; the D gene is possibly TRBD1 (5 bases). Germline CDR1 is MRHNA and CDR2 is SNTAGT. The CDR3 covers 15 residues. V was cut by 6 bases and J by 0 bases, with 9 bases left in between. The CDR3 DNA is TGTGCCAGCAGGGGCGACAGCTCTGGGGCCAACGTCCTGACTTTC. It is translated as CASRGDSSGANVLTF.

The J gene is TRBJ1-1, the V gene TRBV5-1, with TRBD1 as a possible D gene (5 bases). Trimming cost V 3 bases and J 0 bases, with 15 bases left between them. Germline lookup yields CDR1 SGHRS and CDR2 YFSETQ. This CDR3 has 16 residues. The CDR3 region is CASSSTQGGLNTEAFF. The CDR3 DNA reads TGCGCCAGCAGCTCCACTCAGGGAGGGTTGAACACTGAAGCTTTCTTT.

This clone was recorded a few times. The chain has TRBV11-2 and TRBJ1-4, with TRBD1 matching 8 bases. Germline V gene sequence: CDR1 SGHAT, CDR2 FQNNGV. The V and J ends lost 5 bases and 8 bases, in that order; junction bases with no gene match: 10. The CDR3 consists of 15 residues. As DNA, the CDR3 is TGTGCCAGCAGCCTCGGGCAGGGGGCAGGCGAAAAACTGTTTTTT. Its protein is CASSLGQGAGEKLFF.